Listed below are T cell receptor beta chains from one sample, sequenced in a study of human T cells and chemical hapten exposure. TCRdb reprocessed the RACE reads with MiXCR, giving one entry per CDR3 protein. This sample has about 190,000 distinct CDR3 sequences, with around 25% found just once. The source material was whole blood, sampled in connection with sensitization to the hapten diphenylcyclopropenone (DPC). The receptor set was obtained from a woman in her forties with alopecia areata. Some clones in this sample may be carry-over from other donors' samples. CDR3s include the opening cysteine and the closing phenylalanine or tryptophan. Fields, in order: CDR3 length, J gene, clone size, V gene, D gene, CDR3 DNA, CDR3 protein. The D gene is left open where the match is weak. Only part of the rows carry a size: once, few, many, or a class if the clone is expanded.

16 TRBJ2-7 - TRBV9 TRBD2 TGTGCCAGCAGCGTGTCGCCGGGACTAGCGGGAGGTGAGCAGTACTTC CASSVSPGLAGGEQYF
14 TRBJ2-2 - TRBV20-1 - TGCAGTGCTAACAGGCTAAGGAACACCGGGGAGCTGTTTTTT CSANRLRNTGELFF
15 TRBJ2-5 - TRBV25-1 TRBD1 TGTGCCAGCAGTGAAGGAGGGGACAGGGGAGAGACCCAGTACTTC CASSEGGDRGETQYF
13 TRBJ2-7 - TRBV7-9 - TGTGCCAGCAGCAATAACCCGCGGGACGAGCAGTACTTC CASSNNPRDEQYF
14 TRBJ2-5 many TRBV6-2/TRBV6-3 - TGTGCCAGCAGTTACCGCCAGATTCAAGAGACCCAGTACTTC CASSYRQIQETQYF
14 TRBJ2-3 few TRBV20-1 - TGCAGTGCTAGAGGTCTGGACAGTACAGATACGCAGTATTTT CSARGLDSTDTQYF
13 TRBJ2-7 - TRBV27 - TGTGCCAGCAGTTGGGCCGGGACGGGTGAGCAGTACTTC CASSWAGTGEQYF
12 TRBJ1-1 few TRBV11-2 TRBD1 TGTGCCAGCAACTTAGACAGGGATGAAGCTTTCTTT CASNLDRDEAFF
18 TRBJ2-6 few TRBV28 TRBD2 TGTGCCAGCACCGGGGGGGCAGGAGGTATTTATGGGGCCAACGTCCTGACTTTC CASTGGAGGIYGANVLTF
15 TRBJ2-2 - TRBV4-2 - TGTGCCAGCAGCCAAGATTGGGGTGGCAGCGGGGAGCTGTTTTTT CASSQDWGGSGELFF
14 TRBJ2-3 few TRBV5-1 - TGCGCCAGCAGCATCGGCGAGGGCACAGATACGCAGTATTTT CASSIGEGTDTQYF
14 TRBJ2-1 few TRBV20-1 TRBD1 TGCAGTGCTCGCCGGGACAGGGGGTACAATGAGCAGTTCTTC CSARRDRGYNEQFF
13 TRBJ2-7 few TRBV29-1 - TGCAGCGCCGGAAGGGACTGGCCCTACGAGCAGTACTTC CSAGRDWPYEQYF
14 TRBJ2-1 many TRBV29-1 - TGCAGCGTGACAGAAACTAGCTCCTACAATGAGCAGTTCTTC CSVTETSSYNEQFF
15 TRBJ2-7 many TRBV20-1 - TGCAGTGCTAGAGCCTTAAGGCGAACCGCCTACGAGCAGTACTTC CSARALRRTAYEQYF